Listed here are 7 T cell receptor beta chains from one sample, sequenced in a study of blood T cell repertoires in COVID-19. Profiling relied on immunoSEQ multiplex PCR, and the TCRdb table lists in-frame clones only, not all of them. This sample has around 72,000 clones, with about four fifths found just once. The sample comprised peripheral blood. These receptors were obtained from a woman between 70 and 85 years old with acute or convalescent COVID-19.

The rearrangement joins TRBV19 to TRBJ1-2; the D gene is possibly TRBD1 (6 bases). CDR3 length: 14 amino acids. Per germline, CDR1 LNHDA and CDR2 SQIVND (reference sequence). The V gene lost 6 bases and the J gene lost 4 bases, with 15 bases spanning the gap. The CDR3 is CASRTNRVGYGYTF. The CDR3 DNA follows: TGTGCCAGTAGGACGAACAGGGTTGGCTATGGCTACACCTTC.

The V call is TRBV4-1, the J call TRBJ2-7; a weak D match, TRBD1 (6 bases). V was pared by 0 bases and J by 2 bases, with 14 bases between. This CDR3 is 16 amino acids long. CDR1 is MGHRA and CDR2 is YSYEKL in the germline V gene. The CDR3 nucleotides are TGCGCCAGCAGCCAAGATCGGTGGGGACAAGCCTACGAGCAGTACTTC. Translating it yields CASSQDRWGQAYEQYF.

J is TRBJ1-4 and V is TRBV2, with TRBD1 matching 11 bases. V trimming: 4 bases; J trimming: 8 bases; junction bases outside the gene matches: 12. Per germline, CDR1 SNHLY and CDR2 FYNNEI. This CDR3 contains 17 residues. The CDR3 sequence: CASSVVSTGTGGEKLFF. As DNA, the CDR3 is TGTGCCAGCAGTGTTGTTTCCACCGGGACAGGGGGAGAAAAACTGTTTTTT.

J is TRBJ2-7 and V is TRBV18; 9 bases line up with TRBD2. CDR1 KGHSH and CDR2 LQKENI come from the germline V gene. The CDR3 spans 16 residues. V dropped 0 bases and J dropped 2; count of bases not matched to a gene: 5. The CDR3 spells CASSPPTAGGTYEQYF. CDR3 DNA sequence: TGTGCCAGCTCACCACCGACAGCGGGAGGAACCTACGAGCAGTACTTC.

This rearrangement joins TRBV3-1 (or the pseudogene TRBV3-2) to TRBJ2-4, with TRBD1 matching 8 bases. This CDR3 comprises 18 residues. The V and J ends lost 0 bases and 7 bases, in that order; junction bases with no gene match: 14. The germline CDR1 and CDR2 sequences are LGHDT and YNNKEL (reference sequence). The CDR3 DNA sequence: TGTGCCAGCAGCCAAGACAGGGGGCGCGGCCGGCGCGGGAACATTCAGTACTTC. This translates into CASSQDRGRGRRGNIQYF.

The rearrangement joins TRBV2 to TRBJ1-2; 7 bases fit TRBD1. The junction had 7 bases not matched to a gene; V was cut back by 2 bases and J by 7 bases. The CDR3 spans 14 residues. CDR1 and CDR2 from the germline V gene are SNHLY and FYNNEI. This CDR3 reads CASSERGRLGGYTF. The CDR3 DNA sequence: TGTGCCAGCAGTGAAAGGGGGCGCCTTGGTGGCTACACCTTC.

The chain recombines TRBV7-8 with TRBJ2-7; TRBD2 might be the D (6 bases). Trimming pared 4 bases from V and 4 bases from J, leaving 14 bases between. The CDR3 spans 14 residues. Germline values: CDR1 SGHVS, CDR2 FQNEAQ. CDR3 residues: CASSWGRESYEQYF. In nucleotides, the CDR3 is TGTGCCAGCAGCTGGGGTCGGGAGTCATACGAGCAGTACTTC.